This T cell receptor (beta chain) was recovered during a study of blood T cell repertoires in COVID-19. The CDR3 totals 13 residues. The germline V gene encodes CDR1 MGHDK and CDR2 SYGVNS. V dropped 7 bases and J dropped 1 base, with 10 bases sitting between them. Sequencing used immunoSEQ multiplex PCR; TCRdb keeps in-frame clones, though not all of them. This table holds approximately 500,000 clones, roughly 87% found once. The V call is TRBV25-1, the J call TRBJ1-1; D may be TRBD1 (5 bases). This receptor was obtained from a young man with COVID-19, enrolled during active disease. The sample comprised peripheral blood. DNA for the CDR3: TGTGCCAGCAAGGGGCAGGGGAACACTGAAGCTTTCTTT. Translation gives CASKGQGNTEAFF.